This T cell receptor beta chain is from a study of blood T cell repertoires in COVID-19. Germline trimming cut 0 bases from V and 6 bases from J; bases unmatched to any gene: 7. CDR1 and CDR2 from the germline V gene are LGHNA and YSLEER. The length of the CDR3 is 16 residues. The repertoire was sequenced with immunoSEQ multiplex PCR; TCRdb's copy has only in-frame clones and lacks some. The sample records under 150,000 clones, approximately 85% being singletons. The specimen was peripheral blood. This chain connects TRBV4-3 to TRBJ2-7, with 11 nucleotides matching TRBD1. The sequence was obtained from a man older than 75 with acute or convalescent COVID-19. CDR3 nucleotides: TGCGCCAGCAGCCAAGATTTAGGACAGGGGGCGGGCGAGCAGTACTTC. It translates to CASSQDLGQGAGEQYF.